This is a list of T cell receptor beta chains from one sample in a study of cytomegalovirus exposure and HLA in healthy donors. TCRdb keeps only in-frame clones here, not all; method: immunoSEQ multiplex PCR. The table records roughly 200,000 clones, approximately 82% of them present only once. The material sequenced was PBMCs. These receptor sequences come from a woman between 18 and 30 years old in good health and CMV-seronegative. The CDR3 runs from the conserved cysteine through the conserved F or W. The order of the fields is D gene, V gene, J gene, clone size, CDR3 length, CDR3 DNA, CDR3 protein. The D gene is left open where the match is weak. Clone size is given for some rows only: seen once, a few or many times, or a class if the clone is expanded.

>-|TRBV19|TRBJ1-2|-|13
TGTGCCAGTAGCCCACAGGGATTCTATGGCTACACCTTC
CASSPQGFYGYTF
>TRBD1|TRBV19|TRBJ2-1|-|15
TGTGCCAGTAGTATAGACAGGGGGCTGAACAATGAGCAGTTCTTC
CASSIDRGLNNEQFF
>-|TRBV7-9|TRBJ1-1|-|16
TGTGCCAGCAGTGGGGTTTTGCGGACACTGAACACTGAAGCTTTCTTT
CASSGVLRTLNTEAFF
>-|TRBV6-1|TRBJ1-2|-|15
TGTGCCAGCAGCCAGGCCAGGGGCAGCAGCTATGGCTACACCTTC
CASSQARGSSYGYTF
>-|TRBV7-2|TRBJ1-5|-|15
TGTGCCAGCACCCACTCCGAGGGCGGCAATCAGCCCCAGCATTTT
CASTHSEGGNQPQHF
>TRBD2|TRBV7-9|TRBJ2-7|-|15
TGTGCCAGCAGCCAAGCGGGACTGGGATCCTACGAGCAGTACTTC
CASSQAGLGSYEQYF
>TRBD1|TRBV10-2|TRBJ1-1|-|13
TGCGCCAGCGTACAGGGGACTGGCACTGAAGCTTTCTTT
CASVQGTGTEAFF
>-|TRBV4-3|TRBJ2-3|-|14
TGCGCCAGCAGCCAAAGGGGGAGTCTAGATACGCAGTATTTT
CASSQRGSLDTQYF
>-|TRBV5-8|TRBJ1-3|-|19
TGTGCCAGCAGCTACCCGGCAGGGGCCCTGTTTCGGTCTGGAAACACCATATATTTT
CASSYPAGALFRSGNTIYF
>TRBD2|TRBV28|TRBJ2-7|-|14
TGTGCCACCCTACTAGCGGGAGGCCCCTACGAGCAGTACTTC
CATLLAGGPYEQYF
>-|TRBV10-2|TRBJ1-1|few|14
TGCGCCAGCAGTGAGATAGCCATGAACACTGAAGCTTTCTTT
CASSEIAMNTEAFF
>-|TRBV28|TRBJ1-5|-|12
TGTGCCAGCAGTTTATCCGGGCAGCCCCAGCATTTT
CASSLSGQPQHF
>-|TRBV14|TRBJ1-1|few|14
TGTGCCAGCAGCCAAAACAGGGTGAACACTGAAGCTTTCTTT
CASSQNRVNTEAFF
>-|TRBV19|TRBJ2-7|-|13
TGTGCCACTAGCCAGGGGGACTTTGGGGAGCAGTACTTC
CATSQGDFGEQYF
>TRBD1|TRBV5-6|TRBJ1-2|few|15
TGTGCCAGCAGCTCTTGGGACAGGCCTAACTATGGCTACACCTTC
CASSSWDRPNYGYTF
>TRBD2|TRBV10-3|TRBJ2-3|-|17
TGTGCCATCAGCAGAGCTTTAGCGGGAGGGCCAGGAGATACGCAGTATTTT
CAISRALAGGPGDTQYF
>-|TRBV27|TRBJ2-5|-|15
TGTGCCAGCAGTTTCGCCAGGGGTTATCAAGAGACCCAGTACTTC
CASSFARGYQETQYF
>-|TRBV2|TRBJ2-7|-|13
TGTGCCACCCTCCGGATAGGGGCTTACGAGCAGTACTTC
CATLRIGAYEQYF
>TRBD1|TRBV19|TRBJ1-1|-|15
TGTGCCAGTAGTATCCACAGGGGGATGAACACTGAAGCTTTCTTT
CASSIHRGMNTEAFF
>-|TRBV15|TRBJ2-2|-|17
TGTGCCACCAGCAGAGAGGGACACGTCGCGAACACCGGGGAGCTGTTTTTT
CATSREGHVANTGELFF
>TRBD1|TRBV7-6|TRBJ2-7|-|14
TGTGCCAGCAGCTCAGGACAGGGTTCAAGTGAGCAGTACTTC
CASSSGQGSSEQYF
>-|TRBV19|TRBJ2-2|few|16
TGTGCCAGTAGTATAACGGGACTTTCGAACACCGGGGAGCTGTTTTTT
CASSITGLSNTGELFF
>TRBD1|TRBV28|TRBJ1-2|-|13
TGTGCCAGCAGTTTACGGACAGGGGATGGCTACACCTTC
CASSLRTGDGYTF
>TRBD2|TRBV9|TRBJ2-2|-|18
TGTGCCAGCAGCGTAGTTCCGCGGGAGGGCTCGAACACCGGGGAGCTGTTTTTT
CASSVVPREGSNTGELFF
>TRBD2|TRBV7-6|TRBJ2-2|-|17
TGTGCCAGCAGCCCTCGACTAGCGGGTCCGAACACCGGGGAGCTGTTTTTT
CASSPRLAGPNTGELFF
>TRBD2|TRBV14|TRBJ2-1|-|17
TGTGCCAGCAGCCGGAGCGGGAGTGGGAGGCCCTACAATGAGCAGTTCTTC
CASSRSGSGRPYNEQFF
>TRBD1|TRBV19|TRBJ2-2|few|16
TGTGCCAGTAGCCTTCCGGGACAGGGGGACACCGGGGAGCTGTTTTTT
CASSLPGQGDTGELFF
>-|TRBV4-3|TRBJ2-7|-|13
TGCGCCAGCAGCCAAGGGTTAGCCTACGAGCAGTACTTC
CASSQGLAYEQYF
>TRBD1|TRBV19|TRBJ2-7|once|15
TGTGCCAGTAGTATGAGAGGGGACAGGGACTACGAGCAGTACTTC
CASSMRGDRDYEQYF
>TRBD1|TRBV6-5|TRBJ1-2|-|14
TGTGCCAGCAGTCCGGACAGGGGATCGTATGGCTACACCTTC
CASSPDRGSYGYTF
>TRBD1|TRBV9|TRBJ2-7|-|15
TGTGCCAGCAGCGTCGAGCCCGGACAGGCCTACGAGCAGTACTTC
CASSVEPGQAYEQYF
>TRBD1|TRBV7-2|TRBJ2-7|-|15
TGTGCCAGCAGCTCAGGGACAGGACCGACCTACGAGCAGTACTTC
CASSSGTGPTYEQYF
>-|TRBV29-1|TRBJ1-1|-|15
TGCAGCGTTGCGGGGTGGTCCGAAATGAACACTGAAGCTTTCTTT
CSVAGWSEMNTEAFF
>TRBD2|TRBV2|TRBJ2-2|-|15
TGTGCCAGCAGAAAGCGGGAGGGCCCGGGCGGGGAGCTGTTTTTT
CASRKREGPGGELFF
>-|TRBV10-1|TRBJ2-2|-|15
TGCGCCAGCAGTGTGGGCAGAGCGAACACCGGGGAGCTGTTTTTT
CASSVGRANTGELFF
>TRBD1|TRBV15|TRBJ2-5|-|16
TGTGCCACCAGCCGCCGGACAGGATCGTCCTCAGAGACCCAGTACTTC
CATSRRTGSSSETQYF
>TRBD2|TRBV5-4|TRBJ2-1|-|16
TGTGCCAGCAGGGATCCAACTAGCGGGAGGGCCAATGAGCAGTTCTTC
CASRDPTSGRANEQFF
>-|TRBV19|TRBJ2-2|few|12
TGTGCCAGTTTATCGAACACCGGGGAGCTGTTTTTT
CASLSNTGELFF
>-|TRBV5-6|TRBJ2-7|-|16
TGTGCCAGCAACCCCCTCGGGGGGCGACTCTCCTACGAGCAGTACTTC
CASNPLGGRLSYEQYF
>-|TRBV5-1|TRBJ1-4|-|11
TGCGCCAGCAGCTTGTCCGGAAAACTGTTTTTT
CASSLSGKLFF
>TRBD2|TRBV4-1|TRBJ2-1|-|17
TGCGCCAGCAGCCAAGGGCGGACTAGCGGGAGTATGATTGAGCAGTTCTTC
CASSQGRTSGSMIEQFF
>TRBD2|TRBV30|TRBJ2-1|-|16
TGTGCCTGGAGTTACCCCAAGCGGGAGGGCCGCAATGAGCAGTTCTTC
CAWSYPKREGRNEQFF
>TRBD1|TRBV4-3|TRBJ2-7|-|14
TGCGCCAGCAGCCGAGACGCGACAGGGCCCGAGCAGTACTTC
CASSRDATGPEQYF
>TRBD1|TRBV5-6|TRBJ2-7|-|14
TGTGCCAGCAGCGGGGGACAGGGAGAGGACGAGCAGTACTTC
CASSGGQGEDEQYF
>-|TRBV7-2|TRBJ1-3|-|12
TGTGCCAGCAGTCCTCGGGAGAACACCATATATTTT
CASSPRENTIYF
>TRBD1|TRBV27|TRBJ1-2|-|15
TGTGCCAGCAGTGAGGGACAGGAATGGACGCATGGCTACACCTTC
CASSEGQEWTHGYTF
>TRBD2|TRBV30|TRBJ2-3|-|16
TGTGCCTGGACCAACGGGCTAGCGGGATGGGGAGATACGCAGTATTTT
CAWTNGLAGWGDTQYF
>-|TRBV6-6|TRBJ2-1|few|12
TGTGCCAGCAGTTACGGAGGGAATGAGCAGTTCTTC
CASSYGGNEQFF
>TRBD1|TRBV13|TRBJ2-1|-|15
TGTGCCAGCAGCGAGAGGACAGGGTGGAACAATGAGCAGTTCTTC
CASSERTGWNNEQFF
>TRBD1|TRBV28|TRBJ2-1|-|17
TGTGCCAGCAGTCCCGGGACAGGGGTTGGGAGGTACAATGAGCAGTTCTTC
CASSPGTGVGRYNEQFF
>-|TRBV18|TRBJ2-1|once|13
TGTGCCAGCTCACCAACTACTGGAAATGAGCAGTTCTTC
CASSPTTGNEQFF